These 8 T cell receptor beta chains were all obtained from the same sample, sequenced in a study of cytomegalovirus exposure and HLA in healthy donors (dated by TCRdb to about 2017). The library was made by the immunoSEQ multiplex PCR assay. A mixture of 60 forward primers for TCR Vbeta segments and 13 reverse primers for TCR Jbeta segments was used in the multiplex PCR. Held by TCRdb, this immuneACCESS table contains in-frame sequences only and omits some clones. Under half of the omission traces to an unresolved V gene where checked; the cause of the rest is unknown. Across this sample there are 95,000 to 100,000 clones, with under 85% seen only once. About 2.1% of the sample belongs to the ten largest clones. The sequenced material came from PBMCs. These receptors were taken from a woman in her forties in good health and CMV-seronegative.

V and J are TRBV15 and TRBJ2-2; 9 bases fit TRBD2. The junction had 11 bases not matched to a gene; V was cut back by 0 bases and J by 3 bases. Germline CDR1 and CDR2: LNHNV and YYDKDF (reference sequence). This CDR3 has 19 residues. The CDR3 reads CATSRDRSVAGADTGELFF. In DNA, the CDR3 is TGTGCCACCAGCAGAGATCGGTCGGTAGCGGGGGCCGACACCGGGGAGCTGTTTTTT.

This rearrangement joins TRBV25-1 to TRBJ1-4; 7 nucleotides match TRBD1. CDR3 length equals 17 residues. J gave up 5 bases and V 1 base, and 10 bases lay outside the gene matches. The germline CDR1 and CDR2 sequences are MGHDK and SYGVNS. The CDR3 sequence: CASSEFPGNRGNEKLFF. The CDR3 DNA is TGTGCCAGCAGTGAATTTCCCGGGAACAGGGGAAATGAAAAACTGTTTTTT.

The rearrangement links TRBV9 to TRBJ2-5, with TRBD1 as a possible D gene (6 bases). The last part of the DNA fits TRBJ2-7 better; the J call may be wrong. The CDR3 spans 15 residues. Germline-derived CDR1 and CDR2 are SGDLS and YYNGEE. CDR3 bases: TGTGCCAGCAGCGTAGGGGTACAGGGCGGCTACGAGCAGTACTTC. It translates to CASSVGVQGGYEQYF.

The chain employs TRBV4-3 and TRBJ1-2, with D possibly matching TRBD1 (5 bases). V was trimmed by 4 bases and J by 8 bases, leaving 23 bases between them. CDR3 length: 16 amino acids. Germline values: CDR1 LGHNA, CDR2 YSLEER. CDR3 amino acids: CASSRRVDGGRGGYTF. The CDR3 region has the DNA TGCGCCAGCAGCCGGAGGGTGGATGGGGGGAGGGGAGGCTACACCTTC.

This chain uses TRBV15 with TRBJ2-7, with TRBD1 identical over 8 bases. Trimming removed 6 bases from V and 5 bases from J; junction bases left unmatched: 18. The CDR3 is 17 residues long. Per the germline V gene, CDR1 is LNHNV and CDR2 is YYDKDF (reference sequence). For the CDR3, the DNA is TGTGCCACCAGTCAGAACCCCAATTTGGACAGGGTAGACGAGCAGTACTTC. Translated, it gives CATSQNPNLDRVDEQYF.

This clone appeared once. This CDR3 is CASRLAAQETQYF. The CDR3 DNA follows: TGTGCCAGCAGACTAGCGGCCCAAGAGACCCAGTACTTC. This chain uses TRBV25-1 with TRBJ2-5; TRBD2 aligns across 8 bases. Germline CDR1 reads MGHDK; CDR2 reads SYGVNS. V trimming: 6 bases; J trimming: 1 base; junction bases outside the gene matches: 1. The CDR3 runs 13 residues.

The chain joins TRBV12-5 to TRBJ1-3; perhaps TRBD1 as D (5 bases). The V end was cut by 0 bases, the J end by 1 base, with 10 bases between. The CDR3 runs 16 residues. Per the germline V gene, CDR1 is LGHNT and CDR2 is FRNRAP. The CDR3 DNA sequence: TGTGCTAGTGGTTTGGTCGTACAGGAATCTGGAAACACCATATATTTT. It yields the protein CASGLVVQESGNTIYF.

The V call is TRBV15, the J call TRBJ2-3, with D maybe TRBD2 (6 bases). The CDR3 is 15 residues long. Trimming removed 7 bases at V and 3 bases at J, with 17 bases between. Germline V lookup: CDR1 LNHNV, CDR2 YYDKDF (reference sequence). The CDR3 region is CATIAGGSGTDTQYF. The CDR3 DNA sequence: TGTGCCACCATAGCAGGAGGGTCTGGAACAGATACGCAGTATTTT.